The TCR beta chain described here comes from a study of blood T cell repertoires in COVID-19. About the research overall: Specimens from acute and convalescent COVID-19 originated in the United States, Italy and Spain. T cells, B-cell-depleted T cells, or PBMCs supplied cDNA or gDNA.

In the authors' methods: By means of reference gene primer amplification, nucleated cell counts were estimated. Clones were sequenced by immunoSEQ multiplex PCR, and TCRdb holds only the in-frame ones, with some missing. The DNA gave D and trimming, while V, J and clone size come from that table. The sample contains around 260,000 clones, 83% of which appear only once. V lost 7 bases to trimming and J lost 4 bases, with 16 bases between them. This CDR3 has 14 residues. Germline CDR1 is SGHTA and CDR2 is FQGNSA. This clone was observed a few times. The TCR comes from a woman between 45 and 60 years old who had recovered from COVID-19. Sequenced sample: peripheral blood. The J gene is TRBJ1-1, the V gene TRBV7-2, with D possibly matching TRBD1 (5 bases). The CDR3 DNA reads as TGTGCCAGCACCGTTGGGGGGGAGGCCACTGAAGCTTTCTTT. Protein: CASTVGGEATEAFF.